Below, one TCR beta chain is given with its context. The antigen remains undetermined. The CDR3 is 15 residues long. V lost 6 bases to trimming and J lost 8 bases, with 21 bases between them. Looked up from germline, CDR1 is MGHDK and CDR2 is SYGVNS. RNA transcripts provided the source from which TCR beta CDR3 regions were amplified. RT-PCR in the first round (using the HTBI primer set) targeted the TCR CDR3. One entry per CDR3 protein results from TCRdb running MiXCR on the multiplex PCR reads. The sample has some 530,000 distinct CDR3 sequences, about 22% seen once. The source of the sample is a study of T cells in Graves' hyperthyroidism and ophthalmopathy. Study-level points and caveats: In simple terms, a model built on 13 V-J features told ophthalmopathy apart from stable hyperthyroidism. Most clonotypes expanded in the thyroid (above 0.001) were also present in blood.

This clonotype was sampled from a woman aged 70-85 years with Graves' ophthalmopathy. The chain recombines TRBV25-1 with TRBJ2-3, with D uncertain. The source material was blood. The CDR3 loop is CASRGTSDPLGTQYF. DNA of the CDR3: TGTGCCAGCAGAGGAACCTCGGATCCGCTCGGTACGCAGTATTTT. Drawing the rest from reference TRBV25-1 and TRBJ2-3, the complete variable domain is EADIYQTPRYLVIGTGKKITLECSQTMGHDKMYWYQQDPGMELHLIHYSYGVNSTEKGDLSSESTVSRIRTEHFPLTLESARPSHTSQYLCASRGTSDPLGTQYFGPGTRLTVL.